Presented here are 9 T cell receptor beta chains from one specimen sequenced in a study. Tregs were sorted as CD4+CD25+CD127-/low cells. MiXCR, applied by TCRdb to the 5' RACE reads, yields one record per CDR3 protein. This sample carries about 43,000 distinct CDR3 sequences, roughly 20% of them seen once, and the ten largest clones take around 4.1%. Source material: Tregs sorted from a lymph node. These receptors were collected from a female donor with breast cancer.

With respect to this clonotype: The junction differs from germline at one of its ends, possibly a read error. J is TRBJ1-1 and V is TRBV20-1, with D possibly matching TRBD1 (5 bases). The CDR3 is 11 residues long. The germline V gene has CDR1 DFQATT and CDR2 SNEGSKA (reference sequence). The CDR3 region has the DNA TGCAGTGCTAGCGAATCTGGGGGTCCAATCTTT. Translating it yields CSASESGGPIF.

The rearrangement uses TRBV20-1 and TRBJ2-1; no clear D. In germline, CDR1 is DFQATT, CDR2 SNEGSKA (reference sequence). V lost 3 bases to trimming and J lost 8 bases, with 5 bases between them. The CDR3 is made up of 10 amino acids. The CDR3 DNA is TGCAGTGCTAGCTTTGATGAGCAGTTCTTC. Translation gives CSASFDEQFF.

The table lists this clonotype with many counts. V gene TRBV5-4 combines with J gene TRBJ1-4; D might be TRBD1 (6 bases). There are 13 residues in the CDR3. Germline assignment: CDR1 SGHNT and CDR2 YYREEE (reference sequence). Trimming stripped 4 bases from V and 5 bases from J, with 9 bases between. The CDR3 DNA reads as TGTGCCAGCAGCCCCGGACAGAATGAAAAACTGTTTTTT. Protein: CASSPGQNEKLFF.

Only a few counts were recorded for this clonotype. The V call is TRBV7-3, the J call TRBJ2-5; D is unclear. V shed 5 bases and J shed 3 bases, with 10 bases lying between them. Germline assignment: CDR1 SGHTA and CDR2 FQGTGA. The CDR3 contains 13 residues. DNA for the CDR3: TGTGCCAGCAGCCCCAGTACAGAAGAGACCCAGTACTTC. As protein: CASSPSTEETQYF.

This clonotype was seen many times. The DNA for the CDR3 is TGTGCCAGCAGGGACAGGGGTCAGCCCCAGCATTTT. It yields the protein CASRDRGQPQHF. The rearrangement uses TRBV6-1 and TRBJ1-5, with 9 bases matching TRBD1. Germline V gene lookup returns CDR1 MNHNS and CDR2 SASEGT. V lost 6 bases and J lost 6; bases outside the gene matches: 0. The CDR3 sequence is 12 residues long.

With regard to this clonotype: This may be a read error: a much more frequent sequence differs by one nucleotide. The rearrangement uses TRBV7-6 and TRBJ2-5, with 8 bases aligning to TRBD1. The germline gives CDR1 SGHVS, CDR2 FNYEAQ. This CDR3 is built from 16 residues. With V trimmed by 2 bases and J by 4 bases, 9 bases remained unmatched. The CDR3 DNA is TGTGCCAGCAGCTTACTCAGACAGGGGAATCGAGAGACCCAGTACTTC. This gives the protein CASSLLRQGNRETQYF.

In this sample, this clonotype is medium-sized. This sequence joins TRBV6-1 and TRBJ1-1; no clear D gene. This CDR3 is built from 15 residues. Trimming pared 7 bases from V and 2 bases from J, leaving 17 bases between. The germline V gene has CDR1 MNHNS and CDR2 SASEGT. The CDR3 region is CASTVPRMGNTEAFF. The CDR3 nucleotides are TGTGCCAGCACGGTCCCCCGGATGGGTAACACTGAAGCTTTCTTT.

This chain links TRBV27 with TRBJ2-3; a weak D match, TRBD1 (6 bases). CDR1 MNHEY and CDR2 SMNVEV come from the germline V gene (reference sequence). V shed 8 bases and J shed 4 bases, with 13 bases lying between them. This CDR3 has 13 amino acids. The CDR3 sequence is CASGGHPADTQYF. CDR3 DNA: TGTGCCAGCGGGGGACACCCCGCAGATACGCAGTATTTT.

The sample holds a few counts of this clonotype. The chain uses TRBV5-1 and TRBJ2-1, with D unresolved. Deletions cut 0 bases from V and 0 bases from J, with 13 bases between. This CDR3 is built from 17 residues. CDR1 SGHRS and CDR2 YFSETQ come from the germline V gene. The CDR3 spells CASSLEPGLSSYNEQFF. The CDR3 nucleotides are TGCGCCAGCAGCTTGGAGCCAGGATTGAGCTCCTACAATGAGCAGTTCTTC.